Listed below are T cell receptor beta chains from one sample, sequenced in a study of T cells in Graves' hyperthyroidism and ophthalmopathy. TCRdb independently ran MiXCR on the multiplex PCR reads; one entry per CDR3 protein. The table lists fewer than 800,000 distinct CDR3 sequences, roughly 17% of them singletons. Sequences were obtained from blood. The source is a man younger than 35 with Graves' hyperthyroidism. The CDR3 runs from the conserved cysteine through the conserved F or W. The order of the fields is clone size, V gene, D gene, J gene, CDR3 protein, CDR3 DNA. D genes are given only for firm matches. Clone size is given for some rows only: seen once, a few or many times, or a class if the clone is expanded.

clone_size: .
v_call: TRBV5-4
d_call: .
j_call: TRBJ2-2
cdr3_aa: CASSSETGYTGELFF
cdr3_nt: TGTGCCAGCAGCTCCGAGACAGGCTACACCGGGGAGCTGTTTTTT

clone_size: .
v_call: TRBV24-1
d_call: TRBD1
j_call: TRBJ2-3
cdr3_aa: CATSDPDRGPPDTQYF
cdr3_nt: TGTGCCACCAGTGATCCTGACAGGGGGCCGCCCGATACGCAGTATTTT

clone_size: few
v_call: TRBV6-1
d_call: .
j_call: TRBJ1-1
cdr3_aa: CASRRDPRRVENTEAFF
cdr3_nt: TGTGCCAGCCGTCGGGACCCCCGGAGGGTTGAGAACACTGAAGCTTTCTTT

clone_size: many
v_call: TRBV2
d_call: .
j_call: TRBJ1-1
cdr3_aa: CASSEKGLMNTEAFF
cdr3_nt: TGTGCCAGCAGTGAAAAAGGTCTCATGAACACTGAAGCTTTCTTT

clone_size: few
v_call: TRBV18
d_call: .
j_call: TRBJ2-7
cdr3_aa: CASSPPPYGEDSEQYF
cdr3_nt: TGTGCCAGCTCACCACCTCCATACGGGGAGGATTCCGAGCAGTACTTC

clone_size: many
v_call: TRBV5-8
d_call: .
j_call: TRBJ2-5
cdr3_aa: CASSLGTAKETQYF
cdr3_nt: TGTGCCAGCAGCTTGGGGACGGCAAAAGAGACCCAGTACTTC

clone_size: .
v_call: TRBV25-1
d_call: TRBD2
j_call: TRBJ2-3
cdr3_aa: CASTAVAGGPTDTQYF
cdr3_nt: TGTGCCAGCACCGCGGTAGCGGGAGGGCCGACAGATACGCAGTATTTT

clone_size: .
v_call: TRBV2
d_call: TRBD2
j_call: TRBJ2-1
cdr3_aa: CASSSVLAGRYNEQFF
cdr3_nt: TGTGCCAGCAGTTCAGTACTAGCGGGAAGGTACAATGAGCAGTTCTTC

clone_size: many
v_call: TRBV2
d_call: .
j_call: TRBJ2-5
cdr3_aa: CASSEALPPDQETQYF
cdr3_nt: TGTGCCAGCAGTGAAGCGCTTCCCCCAGACCAAGAGACCCAGTACTTC

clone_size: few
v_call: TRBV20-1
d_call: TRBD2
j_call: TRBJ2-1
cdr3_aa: CSARGKRETWDEQFF
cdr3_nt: TGCAGTGCTAGAGGGAAGCGGGAGACCTGGGATGAGCAGTTCTTC

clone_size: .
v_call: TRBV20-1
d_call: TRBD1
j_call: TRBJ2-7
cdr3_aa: CSASTGQRYEQYF
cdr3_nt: TGCAGTGCTTCTACGGGACAGCGCTACGAGCAGTACTTC

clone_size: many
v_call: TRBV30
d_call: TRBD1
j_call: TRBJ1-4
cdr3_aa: CAWRRQGTNEKLFF
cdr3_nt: TGTGCCTGGAGGCGACAGGGAACTAATGAAAAACTGTTTTTT

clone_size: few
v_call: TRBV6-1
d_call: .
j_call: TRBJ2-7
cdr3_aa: CASQGMGYEQYF
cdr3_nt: TGTGCCAGCCAGGGTATGGGCTACGAGCAGTACTTC

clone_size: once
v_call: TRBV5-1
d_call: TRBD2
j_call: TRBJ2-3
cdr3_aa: CASSPKTSGGADTQYF
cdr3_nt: TGCGCCAGCAGCCCCAAGACTAGCGGGGGGGCAGATACGCAGTATTTT

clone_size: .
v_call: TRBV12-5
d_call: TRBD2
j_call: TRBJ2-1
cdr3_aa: CASGFRASGRVGSRNEQFF
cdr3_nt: TGTGCTAGTGGTTTTAGGGCTAGCGGGAGGGTAGGGTCGCGCAATGAGCAGTTCTTC